The source of this T cell receptor beta chain is a study of T-cell memory formation after mild COVID-19 (dated by TCRdb to the early 2020s). For the wider study: TCR sequence clusters from the two donors were largely donor specific. In two donors, T-cell clones that expanded and contracted after mild COVID-19 were tracked by sequencing TCRalpha and TCRbeta repertoires over time. The cohort was made up of two young adult volunteers, one female and one male, who were previously healthy.

Sequencer: Illumina NovaSeq 6000. TCRalpha and TCRbeta cDNA libraries were constructed by 5'RACE with constant-segment primers, with sample barcodes and unique molecular identifiers being introduced. RNA was extracted from every sample with Trizol reagent. Amplification of the libraries took two PCR steps, and the second step added a second sample barcode plus Illumina TruSeq adapters. Sequencing of the libraries was done on an Illumina NovaSeq, producing 2 x 150 bp paired-end reads. The source study handled its data this way. With migec v1.2.7, reads were demultiplexed and then collapsed into UMI-guided consensus sequences. Using mixcr v2.1.11, UMI consensuses were aligned to TRA and TRB V and J templates and then assembled into clonotypes. A clonotype was counted as expanded or contracted only if both edgeR and NoisET called the change significant, with noise models trained on biological replicates. For edgeR calls, the cutoffs were a false discovery rate-adjusted p below 0.01 and a log2 fold-change threshold of 1. As an exploratory analysis of dynamics, max-normalized trajectories of the 1000 most abundant clonotypes were examined by PCA with hierarchical clustering. Separately sequenced CD4+ and CD8+ repertoires were used to assign a CD4 or CD8 phenotype to each responding clone. TCRdb reprocessed the public reads (quality trimming at Q25 with fastp, clone calling with MiXCR) and kept in-frame beta chains. Identical CDR3 protein sequences are pooled into one entry, listed with their most common genes and DNA. These V and J calls are TCRdb output, not the study's own analysis. The sample table records more than 120,000 distinct CDR3 sequences; about 6.1% of these occur just once. Around 1.9% of the sample rests with the top ten.

Ficoll-Paque density gradient centrifugation was used to isolate PBMCs. The study at large found these results: Balanced CD4/CD8 phenotypes were observed for clones contracting from day 15 to 85, whereas a bias towards CD4+ was observed for a second wave of clones expanding from day 15 to 37. Whether the second-wave clones peaking on day 37 were SARS-CoV-2 specific was not confirmed. Only a couple of mild cases were covered in the study, and larger cohorts including severe cases with pre-infection samples were considered necessary. Some responding clones were detected in pre-infection memory, which suggested that pre-existing cross-reactive memory T cells had joined the SARS-CoV-2 response. Contracting CD4+ clones turned up mainly in the CM and EM memory subsets, whereas EMRA was where CD8+ clones were enriched.

From the cysteine through the phenylalanine, the CDR3 covers 15 amino acids. The retained sequence is limited to the CDR3, 45 bases, with the frame set at the first base. Via the germline V gene, CDR1 is KGHSH and CDR2 LQKENI. Trimming takes 3 bases from V and 2 bases from J, and the germline ends sit 11 bases apart. Points on this clonotype: This clone's antigen is unknown. Per-nucleotide qualities are absent, and no much larger clonotype sits a single base away.

Recombination connected TRBV18 to TRBJ2-1, with the D gene not confidently named. Sequencing input: PBMCs or a T cell subset sorted from them (not recorded which). The TCR comes from an adult woman who had mild COVID-19 (a few samples of this study predate the infection). The sample titles of this study are shuffled in the database, so cell type and time point are left out; the donor was told from shared clones. This receptor carries the CDR3 CASSPLQYTYNEQFF. The DNA sequence is given as TGTGCCAGCTCACCGTTACAGTACACCTACAATGAGCAGTTCTTC.